This TCR beta chain emerged from a study of cytomegalovirus exposure and HLA in healthy donors. Study outcomes and limitations: It was about 180 TCR beta chains that were listed as cytomegalovirus-associated.

Both 60 Vbeta primers and 13 Jbeta primers went into the PCR. As processed by the authors: Per a later analysis, the number of unique TCR beta chains was some 75 million, of which some 9.9 million were shared. The assay was immunoSEQ multiplex PCR, and TCRdb's table has in-frame clones only and misses some. From that table come the V and J calls and clone size; the DNA was used to work out D and trimming. The data show about 130,000 clones, roughly three quarters seen once. In regard to this clone: Its cognate antigen is unknown.

The germline V gene encodes CDR1 MNHNY and CDR2 SVGAGI (reference sequence). Deletions cut 4 bases from V and 3 bases from J, with 16 bases between. The CDR3 is 15 residues long. Source material: PBMCs. The V call is TRBV6-6, the J call TRBJ2-7; tentatively, D is TRBD1 (5 bases). The clonotype comes from a woman between 40 and 50 years old in good health and CMV-seronegative. The CDR3 sequence is CASSSDDRPRYEQYF. The CDR3 coding sequence is TGTGCCAGCAGTTCCGACGACAGACCCCGCTACGAGCAGTACTTC.